The 6 T cell receptor beta chains below were found in one sample sequenced in a study of shared clonotypes between healthy human individuals. Data came from immunoSEQ multiplex PCR; TCRdb stores just in-frame clones and leaves some out. The sample has fewer than 150,000 clones; 65% to 75% are singletons. Sequencing used memory CD8+ T cells sorted from blood. Described subset: CD45RO+ cells pooled with CCR7-negative TemRA cells. The receptors derive from a woman under 40 in good health.

This clone was seen at least ten times. The chain has TRBV7-9 and TRBJ2-6; 14 nucleotides match TRBD2. Trimming removed 6 bases from V and 3 bases from J; junction bases left unmatched: 10. The V gene's germline CDR1 is SEHNR and CDR2 FQNEAQ (reference sequence). CDR3 length: 19 residues. The CDR3 region has the DNA TGTGCCAGCAGTCCTAGACTAGCGGGAGGGCCTTTTGGGGCCAACGTCCTGACTTTC. It specifies CASSPRLAGGPFGANVLTF.

This chain links TRBV5-1 with TRBJ2-7; no reliable D call. The germline gives CDR1 SGHRS, CDR2 YFSETQ. The CDR3 totals 13 residues. V shed 5 bases and J shed 0 bases, with 9 bases lying between them. The CDR3 coding sequence is TGCGCCAGCAGAACAGTAGACTCCTACGAGCAGTACTTC. Translated, it gives CASRTVDSYEQYF.

This rearrangement joins TRBV25-1 to TRBJ2-5; no clear D gene. The CDR3 is 16 residues long. The germline V and J ends were trimmed by 8 bases and 1 base, with 20 bases remaining between them. Germline V gene data show CDR1 as MGHDK and CDR2 as SYGVNS. The CDR3 loop reads CASGAGPLDGQETQYF. The CDR3, as DNA: TGTGCCAGCGGAGCCGGACCCCTCGACGGCCAAGAGACCCAGTACTTC.

The chain recombines TRBV12-1 with TRBJ1-4. TRBV12-1 corresponds to a pseudogene. The CDR3 is made up of 18 amino acids. The CDR3 coding sequence is TGTGCCAGCAGCCCTGTCGGGGGTCCACCCGCAACTAATGAAAAACTGTTTTTT. Encoded protein: CASSPVGGPPATNEKLFF.

The J gene is TRBJ2-6, the V gene TRBV2; D remains unclear. CDR1 and CDR2 from the germline V gene are SNHLY and FYNNEI. Between the trimmed V and J ends, which lost 2 bases and 1 base, there was a span of 9 bases. The CDR3 length is 16 residues. DNA for the CDR3: TGTGCCAGCAGTGAATGGATCGGGTCTGGGGCCAACGTCCTGACTTTC. Amino acid sequence: CASSEWIGSGANVLTF.

This clone was seen a single time. The genes are TRBV7-9 and TRBJ1-5; D is perhaps TRBD1 (5 bases). CDR1 is SEHNR and CDR2 is FQNEAQ in the germline V gene (reference sequence). V shed 8 bases and J shed 1 base, with 18 bases lying between them. This CDR3 region has 16 residues. Here the CDR3 reads CASFSGLGGSNQPQHF. CDR3 DNA sequence: TGTGCCAGCTTTAGTGGACTGGGGGGGAGCAATCAGCCCCAGCATTTT.